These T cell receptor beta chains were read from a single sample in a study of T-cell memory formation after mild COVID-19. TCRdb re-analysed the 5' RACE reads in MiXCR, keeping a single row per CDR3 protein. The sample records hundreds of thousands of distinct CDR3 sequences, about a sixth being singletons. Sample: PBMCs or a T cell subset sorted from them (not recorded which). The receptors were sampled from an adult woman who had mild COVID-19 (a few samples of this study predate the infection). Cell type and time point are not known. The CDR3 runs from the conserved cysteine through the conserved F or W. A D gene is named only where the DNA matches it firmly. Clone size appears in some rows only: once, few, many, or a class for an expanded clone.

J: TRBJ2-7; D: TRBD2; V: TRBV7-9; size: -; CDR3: CASSLALRGTSGNYEQYF; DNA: TGTGCCAGCAGCTTAGCGCTCCGCGGGACTAGCGGGAACTACGAGCAGTACTTC
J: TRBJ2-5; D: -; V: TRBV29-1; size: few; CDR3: CSVEDPDPAYF; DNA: TGCAGCGTTGAAGACCCCGACCCGGCGTACTTC
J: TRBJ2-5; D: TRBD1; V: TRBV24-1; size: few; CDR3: CATSDSGTGGEETQYF; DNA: TGTGCCACCAGTGATTCCGGGACAGGGGGGGAAGAGACCCAGTACTTC
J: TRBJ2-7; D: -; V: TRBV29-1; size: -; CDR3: CSVGVFMGRTPTQQYF; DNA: TGCAGCGTAGGCGTTTTTATGGGACGGACCCCTACGCAGCAGTACTTC
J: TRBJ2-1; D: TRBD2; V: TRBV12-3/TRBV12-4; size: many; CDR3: CASSRAGGRNEQFF; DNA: TGTGCCAGCAGCAGAGCGGGAGGCCGGAATGAGCAGTTCTTC
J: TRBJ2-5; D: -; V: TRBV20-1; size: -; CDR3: CSAVGETQYF; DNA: TGCAGTGCCGTTGGGGAGACCCAGTACTTC
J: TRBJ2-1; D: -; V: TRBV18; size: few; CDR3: CASSPPYRAYNEQFF; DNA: TGTGCCAGCTCACCCCCATACCGGGCCTACAATGAGCAGTTCTTC
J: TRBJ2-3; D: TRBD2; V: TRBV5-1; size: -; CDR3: CASSLNRARGADTQYF; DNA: TGCGCCAGCAGCTTGAATCGGGCTCGGGGGGCAGATACGCAGTATTTT
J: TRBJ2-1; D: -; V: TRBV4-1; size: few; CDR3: CASSRGSSYTYNEQFF; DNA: TGCGCCAGCAGCCGAGGGTCTAGCTACACCTACAATGAGCAGTTCTTC
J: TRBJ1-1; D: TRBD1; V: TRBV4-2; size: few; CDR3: CASSPFQGAVEAFF; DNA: TGTGCCAGCAGCCCGTTTCAGGGGGCGGTTGAAGCTTTCTTT
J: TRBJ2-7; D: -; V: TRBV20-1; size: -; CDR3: CSARVPEGASLYEQYF; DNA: TGCAGTGCTAGAGTCCCGGAAGGGGCGTCCCTCTACGAGCAGTACTTC
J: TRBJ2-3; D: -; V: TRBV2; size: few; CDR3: CASSDEAYSTDTQYF; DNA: TGTGCCAGCAGTGATGAGGCATACAGCACAGATACGCAGTATTTT
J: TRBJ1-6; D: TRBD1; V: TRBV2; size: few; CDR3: CASSENRGNSPLHF; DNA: TGTGCCAGCAGTGAAAACAGGGGAAATTCACCCCTCCACTTT
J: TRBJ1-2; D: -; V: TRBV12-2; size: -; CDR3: CASRFASGGMANYGYTF; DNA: TGTGCAAGTCGCTTTGCCTCAGGGGGGATGGCTAACTATGGCTACACCTTC
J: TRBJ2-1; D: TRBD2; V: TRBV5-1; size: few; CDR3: CASIQGLARRDEQFF; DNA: TGCGCCAGCATCCAGGGACTAGCCAGGAGAGATGAGCAGTTCTTC
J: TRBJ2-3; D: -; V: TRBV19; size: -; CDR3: CASSPGGVRDTQYF; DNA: TGTGCCAGTAGTCCTGGCGGGGTGCGGGATACGCAGTATTTT
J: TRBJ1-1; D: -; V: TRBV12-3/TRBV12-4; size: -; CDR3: CAPSQGRCTEAFF; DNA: TGTGCCCCCAGCCAGGGTCGGTGCACTGAAGCTTTCTTT
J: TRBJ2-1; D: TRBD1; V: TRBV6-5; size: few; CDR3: CASSYSTGAARKQFF; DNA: TGTGCCAGCAGTTACTCGACAGGGGCGGCCAGGAAGCAGTTCTTC
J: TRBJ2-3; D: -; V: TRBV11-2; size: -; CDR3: CASSFYDSRSTDTQYF; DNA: TGTGCCAGCAGCTTTTACGACAGCCGATCAACAGATACGCAGTATTTT
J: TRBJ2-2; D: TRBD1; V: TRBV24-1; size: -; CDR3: CATSDPPGQGRTGELFF; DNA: TGTGCCACCAGTGATCCTCCGGGACAGGGTCGGACCGGGGAGCTGTTTTTT
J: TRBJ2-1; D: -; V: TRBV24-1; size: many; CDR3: CATGGGALEQFF; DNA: TGTGCCACCGGAGGAGGGGCTTTGGAGCAGTTCTTC
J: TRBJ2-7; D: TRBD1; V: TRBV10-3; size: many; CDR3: CAISEDRGSYEQYF; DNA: TGTGCCATCAGCGAAGACAGGGGCTCCTACGAGCAGTACTTC